These 27 T cell receptor beta chains share one sample of origin, sequenced in a study of blood T cell repertoires in COVID-19. Assay: immunoSEQ multiplex PCR; the TCRdb copy retains only in-frame clones and omits some. The sample includes approximately 99,000 clones, 55% to 75% of them seen just once. The sample comprised peripheral blood. These TCRs come from a woman in her forties with acute or convalescent COVID-19.

This clone appeared once. The chain employs TRBV6-5 and TRBJ2-7; 8 bases align to TRBD2. CDR1 and CDR2 from the germline V gene are MNHEY and SVGAGI. The junction had 10 bases not matched to a gene; V was cut back by 6 bases and J by 3 bases. The CDR3 spans 15 residues. The CDR3 spells CASRNSRGANYEQYF. The CDR3 nucleotides are TGTGCCAGCAGAAATTCGCGGGGGGCCAACTACGAGCAGTACTTC.

The sample holds a few counts of this clone. The chain uses TRBV5-4 and TRBJ1-1; TRBD1 matches 7 bases. Germline V lookup: CDR1 SGHNT, CDR2 YYREEE (reference sequence). The CDR3 consists of 14 residues. V was pared by 4 bases and J by 11 bases, with 14 bases of the junction left unmatched. The chain's CDR3 is CASSNRRQGFAAFF. CDR3 coding DNA: TGTGCCAGCAGCAACCGAAGACAGGGCTTCGCTGCTTTCTTT.

This clone was counted a few times. The rearrangement links TRBV5-1 to TRBJ2-7, with D possibly matching TRBD1 (6 bases). CDR1 is SGHRS and CDR2 is YFSETQ in the germline V gene. The CDR3 runs 15 residues. V was trimmed by 1 base and J by 3 bases, leaving 14 bases between them. The CDR3: CASSLSGQLFYEQYF. CDR3 in DNA: TGCGCCAGCAGCTTGTCCGGACAGTTGTTCTACGAGCAGTACTTC.

The rearrangement joins TRBV5-4 to TRBJ1-6, with 9 bases lining up with TRBD1. From germline, CDR1 is SGHNT and CDR2 YYREEE (reference sequence). Unmatched junction bases numbered 19, after V lost 4 bases and J lost 14 bases. The CDR3 covers 17 residues. CDR3 coding DNA: TGTGCCAGCAGCCTAACTCTGGGGGGACAGGGACCTTCTTCCCTCCACTTT. This encodes CASSLTLGGQGPSSLHF.

The CDR3 DNA follows: TGTGCCAGCAGCCGCCTGACAGGGGCTGAAGCTTTCTTT. It is translated as CASSRLTGAEAFF. The rearrangement uses TRBV12-3 or TRBV12-4 and TRBJ1-1; TRBD1 agrees at 8 bases. Trimming cost V 6 bases and J 6 bases; bases outside gene matches: 6. The CDR3 is made up of 13 amino acids.

The chain's CDR3 is CASSPGGYGYTF. The CDR3 DNA follows: TGTGCCAGCAGCCCGGGGGGCTATGGCTACACCTTC. V usage is TRBV7-9 and J usage is TRBJ1-2; D is perhaps TRBD1 (5 bases). V was shortened by 5 bases and J by 4 bases, with 8 bases between the two germline ends. Germline V gives CDR1 SEHNR, CDR2 FQNEAQ (reference sequence). The length of the CDR3 is 12 residues.

J is TRBJ2-1 and V is TRBV7-7; perhaps TRBD1 as D (5 bases). With 2 bases removed from V and 5 bases from J, the gap between germline ends came to 10 bases. Germline V gene sequence: CDR1 SSHAT, CDR2 FNYEAQ (reference sequence). The CDR3 covers 14 residues. The CDR3 DNA reads TGTGCCAGCAGCTTAATTCCCAGGGACAATGAGCAGTTCTTC. Its translation is CASSLIPRDNEQFF. The entire variable domain, with the rest obtained from reference TRBV7-7 and TRBJ2-1, is as follows: GAGVSQSPRYKVTKRGQDVTLRCDPISSHATLYWYQQALGQGPEFLTYFNYEAQPDKSGLPSDRFSAERPEGSISTLTIQRTEQRDSAMYRCASSLIPRDNEQFFGPGTRLTVL.

The chain links TRBV7-2 to TRBJ1-2; TRBD1 agrees at 7 bases. V was clipped by 6 bases and J by 0 bases; unmatched bases: 7. Per germline, CDR1 SGHTA and CDR2 FQGNSA. CDR3 size: 15 residues. The CDR3 spells CASREGTASNYGYTF. DNA of the CDR3: TGTGCCAGCAGAGAAGGGACAGCCTCTAACTATGGCTACACCTTC.

This clone appeared a few times. Other DNA sequences in this specimen translate into the identical CDR3. This chain joins TRBV2 and TRBJ1-1, with D possibly matching TRBD1 (6 bases). The length of the CDR3 is 13 residues. Germline V CDR1 and CDR2: SNHLY, FYNNEI. With 6 bases removed from V and 2 bases from J, the gap between germline ends came to 10 bases. The CDR3 DNA sequence: TGTGCCAGCAGCCGGACAGCCAACACTGAAGCTTTCTTT. Translating it yields CASSRTANTEAFF.

The gene calls are TRBV9 and TRBJ2-3, with D perhaps matching TRBD2 (5 bases). This CDR3 region has 14 residues. CDR1 and CDR2 from the germline V gene are SGDLS and YYNGEE. V was trimmed by 3 bases and J by 1 base, leaving 9 bases between them. The CDR3 reads CASSAGLGTDTQYF. CDR3 bases: TGTGCCAGCAGCGCAGGACTTGGCACAGATACGCAGTATTTT.

The rearrangement uses TRBV7-2 and TRBJ1-5; the D gene is possibly TRBD1 (6 bases). Germline V gene sequence: CDR1 SGHTA, CDR2 FQGNSA. The CDR3 contains 14 residues. Trimming took 1 base from V and 9 from J, leaving 13 bases between them. The CDR3 DNA is TGTGCCAGCAGCTTAGAGGGCAGGGGAAGGCCCCAGCATTTT. Residues: CASSLEGRGRPQHF.

DNA for the CDR3: TGCGCCAGCAGCCAAGCGGGAGATTATAGCAATCAGCCCCAGCATTTT. Translating gives CASSQAGDYSNQPQHF. This rearrangement joins TRBV4-1 to TRBJ1-5; D ambiguous. Germline V CDR1 and CDR2: MGHRA, YSYEKL. The V end was cut by 1 base, the J end by 0 bases, with 10 bases between. This CDR3 comprises 16 residues.

The genes are TRBV29-1 and TRBJ2-5, with TRBD1 matching 8 bases. The V gene's germline CDR1 is SQVTM and CDR2 ANQGSEA. This CDR3 is 12 amino acids long. J was trimmed by 4 bases and V by 7 bases; bases with no gene match: 5. The CDR3 region is CSGSTGGETQYF. CDR3 nucleotides: TGCAGCGGGAGCACAGGGGGAGAGACCCAGTACTTC.

Only a few counts were recorded for this clone. This chain uses TRBV4-2 with TRBJ2-3; the match to TRBD2 covers 7 bases. Germline-derived CDR1 and CDR2 are LGHNA and YNFKEQ. The V gene end was trimmed by 2 bases and the J gene end by 0 bases; junction bases not matched to a gene: 11. The CDR3 spans 18 residues. This CDR3 is CASSQTGQLATSTDTQYF. CDR3 DNA: TGTGCCAGCAGCCAAACTGGCCAACTAGCGACTAGCACAGATACGCAGTATTTT.

The chain links TRBV15 to TRBJ1-5; D is uncertain. V lost 0 bases to trimming and J lost 4 bases, with 7 bases between them. The CDR3 loop spans 14 amino acids. Germline CDR1 reads LNHNV; CDR2 reads YYDKDF (reference sequence). In DNA, the CDR3 is TGTGCCACCAGCAGAGAAATCACTAATCAGCCCCAGCATTTT. Amino acids: CATSREITNQPQHF.

V gene TRBV7-2 combines with J gene TRBJ1-2; D is perhaps TRBD1 (6 bases). With 5 bases removed from V and 4 bases from J, the gap between germline ends came to 23 bases. Germline V gene lookup returns CDR1 SGHTA and CDR2 FQGNSA. CDR3 length: 17 amino acids. The CDR3 region is CASSPKAWVGTSYGYTF. The CDR3 DNA reads as TGTGCCAGCAGCCCTAAGGCTTGGGTCGGGACATCCTATGGCTACACCTTC.

In DNA, the CDR3 is TGCGCCAGCAGCCACAACTCCCCCAGGGGGAGTGACTATGGCTACACCTTC. Amino acids: CASSHNSPRGSDYGYTF. The genes are TRBV4-1 and TRBJ1-2; the match to TRBD1 covers 7 bases. Trimming removed 3 bases from V and 3 bases from J; junction bases left unmatched: 13. The V gene's germline CDR1 is MGHRA and CDR2 YSYEKL. The CDR3 extends over 17 amino acids.

The rearrangement joins TRBV7-9 to TRBJ2-7; D is unclear. This CDR3 is 15 amino acids long. The V and J ends lost 4 bases and 5 bases respectively, with 18 bases between them. From germline, CDR1 is SEHNR and CDR2 FQNEAQ (reference sequence). CDR3 DNA: TGTGCCAGCAGCTCGTCACAGAGTCCCGCCGACGAGCAGTACTTC. Its translation is CASSSSQSPADEQYF.

The J gene is TRBJ2-1, the V gene TRBV7-2, with a tentative D call TRBD2 (7 bases). This CDR3 has 15 amino acids. Germline CDR1 SGHTA, CDR2 FQGNSA. The V gene lost 2 bases and the J gene lost 2 bases, with 10 bases spanning the gap. CDR3 in amino acids: CASSLLGGAYNEQFF. For the CDR3, the DNA is TGTGCCAGCAGCTTATTAGGGGGGGCCTACAATGAGCAGTTCTTC. The full variable domain, with the rest looked up from reference TRBV7-2 and TRBJ2-1, is GAGVSQSPSNKVTEKGKDVELRCDPISGHTALYWYRQSLGQGLEFLIYFQGNSAPDKSGLPSDRFSAERTGGSVSTLTIQRTQQEDSAVYLCASSLLGGAYNEQFFGPGTRLTVL.

This clone was counted a single time. The chain is built from TRBV6-2 or TRBV6-3 and TRBJ1-3; D not certain. The V and J ends lost 6 bases and 0 bases respectively, with 6 bases between them. The CDR3 totals 13 residues. Germline loops: CDR1 MNHEY, CDR2 SVGEGT. The CDR3 DNA is TGTGCCAGCAGCTATAACTCTGGAAACACCATATATTTT. It codes for CASSYNSGNTIYF.

The chain is built from TRBV7-9 and TRBJ1-2; D unclear. This CDR3 comprises 14 residues. The V end was cut by 1 base, the J end by 4 bases, with 10 bases between. Germline V gene sequence: CDR1 SEHNR, CDR2 FQNEAQ (reference sequence). CDR3 DNA sequence: TGTGCCAGCAGCTTAGGTGGGGAGGCCTATGGCTACACCTTC. This gives the protein CASSLGGEAYGYTF.

The chain carries TRBV14 and TRBJ2-3, with 7 bases that match TRBD1. The CDR3 spans 16 residues. The trim removed 3 bases at V and 2 bases at J, leaving 8 bases unmatched. CDR1 and CDR2 from the germline V gene are SGHDN and FVKESK. This CDR3 is CASSQRTGLSTDTQYF. CDR3 nucleotide sequence: TGTGCCAGCAGCCAGAGGACAGGATTATCCACAGATACGCAGTATTTT.

The chain uses TRBV5-1 and TRBJ1-2, with 8 bases fitting TRBD1. After removal of 3 bases from V and 6 bases from J, the junction contained 10 bases not matched to a gene. Germline CDR1 and CDR2: SGHRS and YFSETQ. The CDR3 is 15 residues long. The CDR3 region has the DNA TGCGCCAGCAGCTCCGATGGACAGGGAGGGAATGGCTACACCTTC. Translation: CASSSDGQGGNGYTF.

The chain combines TRBV28 with TRBJ1-6; D remains ambiguous. V was shortened by 5 bases and J by 16 bases, with 15 bases between the two germline ends. This CDR3 comprises 12 residues. The V gene's germline CDR1 is MDHEN and CDR2 SYDVKM. The CDR3 DNA is TGTGCCAGCAGTCCCCACGCCATAGCTCTCCACTTT. This encodes CASSPHAIALHF.

The rearrangement uses TRBV30 and TRBJ1-4; 9 bases agree with TRBD1. The germline V gene encodes CDR1 GTSNPN and CDR2 SVGIG (reference sequence). This CDR3 contains 12 residues. V shed 8 bases, J shed 8 bases, and the junction held 6 bases outside the gene matches. The CDR3 DNA reads TGTGCCGCGGACAGGGGTTGGGAAAAACTGTTTTTT. Residues: CAADRGWEKLFF. The whole variable domain, remainder taken from reference TRBV30 and TRBJ1-4, is SQTIHQWPATLVQPVGSPLSLECTVEGTSNPNLYWYRQAAGRGLQLLFYSVGIGQISSEVPQNLSASRPQDRQFILSSKKLLLSDSGFYLCAADRGWEKLFFGSGTQLSVL.

This CDR3 reads CAISPGQERETQYF. The DNA for the CDR3 is TGTGCCATCAGTCCGGGACAGGAGAGGGAGACCCAGTACTTC. The rearrangement uses TRBV10-3 and TRBJ2-5; 8 nucleotides agree with TRBD1. Germline CDR1 reads ENHRY; CDR2 reads SYGVKD. This CDR3 is 14 amino acids long. V shed 5 bases, J shed 5 bases, and the junction held 7 bases outside the gene matches.

CDR3 in amino acids: CASSLGGTGQAPLHF. In nucleotides, the CDR3 is TGTGCCAGCAGCTTGGGGGGGACAGGCCAGGCACCCCTCCACTTT. The V gene is TRBV7-9, the J gene TRBJ1-6, with TRBD1 identical over 8 bases. V lost 3 bases and J lost 11; bases outside the gene matches: 9. CDR1 is SEHNR, CDR2 FQNEAQ, per germline (reference sequence). There are 15 residues in the CDR3.